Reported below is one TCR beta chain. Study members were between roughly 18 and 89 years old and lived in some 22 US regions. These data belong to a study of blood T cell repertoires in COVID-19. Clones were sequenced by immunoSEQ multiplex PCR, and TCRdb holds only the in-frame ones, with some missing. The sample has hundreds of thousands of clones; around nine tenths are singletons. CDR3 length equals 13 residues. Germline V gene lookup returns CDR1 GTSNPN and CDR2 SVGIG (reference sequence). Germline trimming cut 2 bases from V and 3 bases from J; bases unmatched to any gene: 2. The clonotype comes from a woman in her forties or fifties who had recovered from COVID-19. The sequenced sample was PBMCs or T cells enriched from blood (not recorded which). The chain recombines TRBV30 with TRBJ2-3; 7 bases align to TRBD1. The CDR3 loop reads CAWSTTGTDTQYF. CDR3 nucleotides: TGTGCCTGGAGTACGACAGGGACAGATACGCAGTATTTT.